This entry describes one T cell receptor (beta chain). The data originate from a study of cytomegalovirus exposure and HLA in healthy donors. The data were produced by immunoSEQ multiplex PCR, yet TCRdb's version contains in-frame clones alone and is incomplete. Among roughly 120,000 clones, roughly 91% were seen once, and the ten largest hold about 3.7%. This TCR came from a man younger than 45 in good health and CMV-seronegative. The material sequenced was PBMCs.

In DNA form, the CDR3 reads TGTGCTAGTGGTTCCCGAAGGACAGGCACCGGGGAGCTGTTTTTT. Protein: CASGSRRTGTGELFF. This chain links TRBV12-5 with TRBJ2-2; 7 nucleotides match TRBD1. The trim removed 4 bases at V and 4 bases at J, leaving 6 bases unmatched. CDR1 LGHNT and CDR2 FRNRAP come from the germline V gene. The length of the CDR3 is 15 residues.